The 22 T cell receptor beta chains below were found in one sample sequenced in a study of blood T cell repertoires in COVID-19. Only in-frame clones appear in the TCRdb table, and some are missing; sequencing was by immunoSEQ multiplex PCR. Altogether over 300,000 clones are present, roughly 90% being singletons, with the ten largest covering about 7%. The specimen sequenced was peripheral blood. The receptors come from a man aged 18 to 35 with active or convalescent COVID-19.

The CDR3 spells CATSDSDRDSYEQYF. The DNA for the CDR3 is TGTGCCACCAGTGATTCCGACAGGGACTCCTACGAGCAGTACTTC. The chain uses TRBV24-1 and TRBJ2-7, with TRBD1 identical over 7 bases. CDR1 and CDR2 (germline): KGHDR, SFDVKD. The CDR3 length is 15 residues. V trimming: 2 bases; J trimming: 0 bases; junction bases outside the gene matches: 3.

The chain couples TRBV7-9 to TRBJ2-3; maybe TRBD1 (7 bases). Trimming left V 1 base short and J 1 base short, with 21 bases between. Germline-derived CDR1 and CDR2 are SEHNR and FQNEAQ (reference sequence). The CDR3 extends over 19 amino acids. In DNA, the CDR3 is TGTGCCAGCAGCTTAGGGAGGGCAGGGGGAAATCTGGGCACAGATACGCAGTATTTT. This sequence encodes CASSLGRAGGNLGTDTQYF.

The chain employs TRBV4-1 and TRBJ2-7; 10 nucleotides line up with TRBD2. CDR1 is MGHRA and CDR2 is YSYEKL in the germline V gene. J gave up 6 bases and V 4 bases, and 9 bases lay outside the gene matches. This CDR3 is built from 15 residues. DNA of the CDR3: TGCGCCAGCAGCCCCCGGTCTAGCGGGAGTGTCGAGCAGTACTTC. Encoded protein: CASSPRSSGSVEQYF.

This rearrangement joins TRBV18 to TRBJ1-2, with D maybe TRBD1 (5 bases). CDR1 KGHSH and CDR2 LQKENI come from the germline V gene. The CDR3 has 17 amino acids. Between the trimmed V and J ends, which lost 4 bases and 3 bases, there was a span of 21 bases. Here the CDR3 reads CASSLRSVQGGDYGYTF. The CDR3 DNA sequence: TGTGCCAGCTCACTACGGTCGGTCCAGGGTGGTGACTATGGCTACACCTTC.

The rearrangement links TRBV14 to TRBJ2-1; no clear D gene. The V end was cut by 2 bases, the J end by 9 bases, with 11 bases between. Germline V CDR1 and CDR2: SGHDN, FVKESK. The CDR3 length is 13 residues. Here the CDR3 DNA reads TGTGCCAGCAGCCAATCTCGGTTTACTGAGCAGTTCTTC. Amino acid sequence: CASSQSRFTEQFF.

This chain uses TRBV19 with TRBJ1-2; D is unclear. The CDR3 length is 13 residues. CDR1 and CDR2 (germline): LNHDA, SQIVND (reference sequence). Between the trimmed V and J ends, which lost 3 bases and 5 bases, there was a span of 10 bases. This chain's CDR3 is CASSIVITYGYTF. The CDR3 DNA sequence: TGTGCCAGTAGTATCGTGATTACATATGGCTACACCTTC.

J is TRBJ1-1 and V is TRBV19; D is uncertain. Germline V gives CDR1 LNHDA, CDR2 SQIVND (reference sequence). The CDR3 has 14 amino acids. Trimming took 3 bases from V and 4 from J, leaving 12 bases between them. CDR3 residues: CASSINPRVTEAFF. In nucleotides, the CDR3 is TGTGCCAGTAGTATTAACCCACGGGTCACTGAAGCTTTCTTT.

Only one count was recorded for this clone. CDR3 nucleotides: TGTGCCAGCAGTATGTCTAGCGGGAGAGTCGGCTTTCTCAGTGAGCAGTTCTTC. Its translation is CASSMSSGRVGFLSEQFF. The V and J genes are TRBV6-4 and TRBJ2-1; 10 bases align to TRBD2. The germline V gene has CDR1 MRHNA and CDR2 SNTAGT. V dropped 5 bases and J dropped 9; count of bases not matched to a gene: 19. This CDR3 comprises 18 residues.

The chain couples TRBV28 to TRBJ1-2; TRBD1 might be the D (5 bases). CDR3 size: 11 residues. Per the germline V gene, CDR1 is MDHEN and CDR2 is SYDVKM. V was pared by 8 bases and J by 4 bases, with 8 bases between. The CDR3 DNA is TGTGCCAGCTCAGGGCCCTATGGCTACACCTTC. Translating gives CASSGPYGYTF.

The rearrangement joins TRBV6-5 to TRBJ2-3; TRBD1 aligns across 10 bases. The CDR3 consists of 15 residues. The trim removed 7 bases at V and 5 bases at J, leaving 9 bases unmatched. Looked up from germline, CDR1 is MNHEY and CDR2 is SVGAGI. The CDR3 loop is CASIPTGGSVDTQYF. The CDR3 region has the DNA TGTGCCAGCATTCCGACAGGGGGCTCGGTAGATACGCAGTATTTT.

The CDR3 nucleotides read TGTGCCAGCAGTTACGCTAGCGGGAGCCCCTACGAGCAGTACTTC. This sequence encodes CASSYASGSPYEQYF. J is TRBJ2-7 and V is TRBV6-5; 10 bases fit TRBD2. J was trimmed by 2 bases and V by 2 bases; bases with no gene match: 3. Germline CDR1 reads MNHEY; CDR2 reads SVGAGI. The CDR3 covers 15 residues.

The rearrangement links TRBV12-3 or TRBV12-4 to TRBJ2-7, with D perhaps TRBD1 (5 bases). This CDR3 spans 12 amino acids. V gave up 5 bases and J gave up 7 bases, with 12 bases separating them. This CDR3 is CASSTSGWEQYF. Written as DNA, the CDR3 is TGTGCCAGCAGTACGTCAGGGTGGGAGCAGTACTTC.

V and J are TRBV5-8 and TRBJ2-5; weak D call: TRBD1 (5 bases). Germline V gene lookup returns CDR1 SGHTS and CDR2 YDEGEE. Deletions cut 0 bases from V and 12 bases from J, with 12 bases between. The CDR3 length is 12 residues. CDR3 in DNA: TGTGCCAGCAGCTTGGTTAGGGGAATAAAGTACTTC. Protein product: CASSLVRGIKYF.

The chain links TRBV27 to TRBJ2-3; TRBD1 might be the D (6 bases). This CDR3 comprises 15 residues. CDR1 is MNHEY and CDR2 is SMNVEV in the germline V gene (reference sequence). Trimming shortened V by 0 bases and J by 2 bases, and 9 bases separated the two germline ends. The CDR3 sequence: CASSLSTGHTDTQYF. CDR3 nucleotides: TGTGCCAGCAGTTTATCGACAGGACACACAGATACGCAGTATTTT.

V gene TRBV11-2 combines with J gene TRBJ2-7; D is perhaps TRBD1 (5 bases). CDR3 length: 14 residues. Trimming shortened V by 5 bases and J by 2 bases, and 13 bases separated the two germline ends. Germline lookup yields CDR1 SGHAT and CDR2 FQNNGV. In DNA form, the CDR3 reads TGTGCCAGCAGCCCCAGGGAAGTCACCTACGAGCAGTACTTC. Its protein is CASSPREVTYEQYF.

The chain is built from TRBV28 and TRBJ1-5, with no clear D. CDR3 length equals 14 residues. Deletions cut 6 bases from V and 0 bases from J, with 9 bases between. CDR1 MDHEN and CDR2 SYDVKM come from the germline V gene. CDR3 amino acids: CASRPQYSNQPQHF. The CDR3 DNA reads TGTGCCAGCAGGCCCCAGTATAGCAATCAGCCCCAGCATTTT. Filled out from reference TRBV28 and TRBJ1-5, the complete variable domain reads DVKVTQSSRYLVKRTGEKVFLECVQDMDHENMFWYRQDPGLGLRLIYFSYDVKMKEKGDIPEGYSVSREKKERFSLILESASTNQTSMYLCASRPQYSNQPQHFGDGTRLSIL.

In this sample, this clone turned up many times. This chain links TRBV14 with TRBJ1-3; D ambiguous. CDR3 length: 16 amino acids. Trimming took off 3 bases at V and 0 bases at J, with 12 bases between the two ends. Germline loops: CDR1 SGHDN, CDR2 FVKESK. CDR3 sequence: CASSHNRDNSGNTIYF. The CDR3 bases are TGTGCCAGCAGCCACAACCGGGATAACTCTGGAAACACCATATATTTT.

This clone was seen at least ten times. The chain couples TRBV27 to TRBJ2-7, with 9 bases lining up with TRBD1. V lost 6 bases to trimming and J lost 3 bases; unmatched junction nucleotides: 12. The CDR3 length is 16 residues. CDR1 MNHEY and CDR2 SMNVEV come from the germline V gene (reference sequence). As DNA, the CDR3 is TGTGCCAGCAGCCCCGGGACAGGGACTATTTTCTACGAGCAGTACTTC. It translates to CASSPGTGTIFYEQYF.

The rearrangement joins TRBV11-2 to TRBJ1-4, with a weak D call TRBD1 (6 bases). CDR1 and CDR2 from the germline V gene are SGHAT and FQNNGV. The CDR3 has 15 residues. The V end was cut by 5 bases, the J end by 0 bases, with 10 bases between. DNA for the CDR3: TGTGCCAGCAGCACTGGACAGTCAACTAATGAAAAACTGTTTTTT. Encoded protein: CASSTGQSTNEKLFF. The complete variable domain, with remaining parts taken from reference TRBV11-2 and TRBJ1-4, reads EAGVAQSPRYKIIEKRQSVAFWCNPISGHATLYWYQQILGQGPKLLIQFQNNGVVDDSQLPKDRFSAERLKGVDSTLKIQPAKLEDSAVYLCASSTGQSTNEKLFFGSGTQLSVL.

The chain couples TRBV19 to TRBJ2-3; 9 bases line up with TRBD1. The CDR3 consists of 15 residues. Germline lookup yields CDR1 LNHDA and CDR2 SQIVND (reference sequence). J gave up 6 bases and V 6 bases, and 10 bases lay outside the gene matches. The CDR3 here is CASRTRDRVGDTQYF. CDR3 nucleotide sequence: TGTGCCAGTAGGACGCGGGACAGGGTGGGGGATACGCAGTATTTT.

This clone was seen once. J is TRBJ1-4 and V is TRBV4-3; TRBD1 matches at 9 bases. This CDR3 contains 14 residues. Losses at the gene ends were 4 bases for V and 6 bases for J; bases not matched to a gene: 3. CDR1 is LGHNA and CDR2 is YSLEER in the germline V gene. Written as DNA, the CDR3 is TGCGCCAGCAGCCTCACAGGGGGCGATGAAAAACTGTTTTTT. It translates to CASSLTGGDEKLFF.

This chain links TRBV6-2 or TRBV6-3 with TRBJ1-2, with TRBD1 matching 7 bases. V gave up 6 bases and J gave up 0 bases; unmatched junction bases: 4. Germline V gene data show CDR1 as MNHEY and CDR2 as SVGEGT. This CDR3 comprises 14 residues. The CDR3 nucleotides read TGTGCCAGCAGCTCAGGGGGTACTAACTATGGCTACACCTTC. This sequence encodes CASSSGGTNYGYTF.